Shown below are 27 T cell receptor beta chains from a single sample sequenced in a study of blood T cell repertoires in COVID-19. This table comes from immunoSEQ multiplex PCR, and its TCRdb copy is limited to in-frame clones, with some not included. The table shows a few hundred thousand clones, with approximately 86% occurring only once. Sequenced: peripheral blood. These receptors originate from a man younger than 35 with active or convalescent COVID-19.

This clone was observed a handful of times. CDR3 nucleotide sequence: TGTGCCAGCAGCACCCATGGGGAGGGGTATGGCTACACCTTC. Amino acid sequence: CASSTHGEGYGYTF. This chain connects TRBV7-9 to TRBJ1-2; possibly TRBD1 for D (5 bases). Germline values: CDR1 SEHNR, CDR2 FQNEAQ (reference sequence). V lost 5 bases and J 5 bases, leaving 15 bases between the germline ends. The CDR3 is 14 amino acids.

The chain combines TRBV11-2 with TRBJ1-1; perhaps TRBD1 as D (6 bases). Germline CDR1 reads SGHAT; CDR2 reads FQNNGV. The CDR3 has 13 amino acids. V shed 1 base and J shed 11 bases, with 14 bases lying between them. This CDR3 is CASSLGTTGLAFF. CDR3 DNA: TGTGCCAGCAGCTTAGGGACAACAGGGTTGGCTTTCTTT.

The genes are TRBV4-2 and TRBJ2-2; D is possibly TRBD1 (6 bases). V dropped 0 bases and J dropped 3 bases, with 8 bases sitting between them. This CDR3 is 15 amino acids long. Germline lookup yields CDR1 LGHNA and CDR2 YNFKEQ. Here the CDR3 reads CASSQETGYTGELFF. The CDR3 nucleotides are TGTGCCAGCAGCCAAGAAACAGGGTACACCGGGGAGCTGTTTTTT.

The V gene is TRBV4-3, the J gene TRBJ1-5, with D possibly matching TRBD1 (5 bases). The V gene's germline CDR1 is LGHNA and CDR2 YSLEER. There are 13 residues in the CDR3. The V end lost 1 base, the J end lost 11 bases, and 12 bases lay between the germline ends. The CDR3 spells CASSQVQGESQHF. DNA for the CDR3: TGCGCCAGCAGCCAAGTTCAGGGTGAGTCCCAGCATTTT.

The chain couples TRBV6-2 or TRBV6-3 to TRBJ2-7; 7 bases are shared with TRBD1. Germline V gene lookup returns CDR1 MNHEY and CDR2 SVGEGT. V was clipped by 0 bases and J by 0 bases; unmatched bases: 8. CDR3 size: 17 residues. CDR3 residues: CASSYSIFGDSSYEQYF. The CDR3 nucleotides are TGTGCCAGCAGTTACTCGATTTTTGGGGACAGCTCCTACGAGCAGTACTTC.

The chain links TRBV29-1 to TRBJ2-3; no reliable D call. CDR1 and CDR2 from the germline V gene are SQVTM and ANQGSEA. There are 14 residues in the CDR3. Between the trimmed V and J ends, which lost 3 bases and 2 bases, there was a span of 12 bases. The CDR3 DNA sequence: TGCAGCGTTGAGGGTGACACCTCCACAGATACGCAGTATTTT. Amino acid sequence: CSVEGDTSTDTQYF.

This clone was seen a handful of times. This chain uses TRBV7-9 with TRBJ1-5; no clear D. This CDR3 is 16 amino acids long. The germline V and J ends were trimmed by 5 bases and 7 bases, with 21 bases remaining between them. Germline V gene data show CDR1 as SEHNR and CDR2 as FQNEAQ (reference sequence). For the CDR3, the DNA is TGTGCCAGCAGCCAACTTACGGCCGAACGGGAGCAGCCCCAGCATTTT. This encodes CASSQLTAEREQPQHF.

This sequence joins TRBV28 and TRBJ2-1; 13 positions match TRBD2. The CDR3 runs 12 residues. V shed 6 bases, J shed 15 bases, and the junction held 5 bases outside the gene matches. Germline V gene lookup returns CDR1 MDHEN and CDR2 SYDVKM. This CDR3 reads CASRTSGRVPFF. CDR3 bases: TGTGCCAGCAGAACTAGCGGGAGGGTGCCGTTCTTC.

The V and J genes are TRBV2 and TRBJ1-1; unclear D gene. Germline V gene data show CDR1 as SNHLY and CDR2 as FYNNEI. The CDR3 has 11 amino acids. Trimming took 10 bases from V and 7 from J, leaving 13 bases between them. CDR3 DNA: TGTGCCACGGGGTTTATCGTTGAAGCTTTCTTT. Translated, it gives CATGFIVEAFF.

The chain links TRBV24-1 to TRBJ1-5, with TRBD1 matching over 10 bases. With V trimmed by 7 bases and J by 6 bases, 5 bases remained unmatched. Germline V gives CDR1 KGHDR, CDR2 SFDVKD. CDR3 length: 14 amino acids. In DNA, the CDR3 is TGTGCCACCAGCCAGACAGGGGGCAGTCAGCCCCAGCATTTT. Amino acids: CATSQTGGSQPQHF.

The gene calls are TRBV4-2 and TRBJ2-7; 8 bases fit TRBD2. Germline CDR1 is LGHNA and CDR2 is YNFKEQ. The CDR3 is 14 amino acids. J was trimmed by 1 base and V by 8 bases; bases with no gene match: 7. The DNA for the CDR3 is TGTGCCAGCTCTACCGGGGGGGATTCCTACGAGCAGTACTTC. The encoded protein is CASSTGGDSYEQYF.

A word on this clone: The sample holds other DNA sequences that translate to the same CDR3. The chain uses TRBV27 and TRBJ1-5; possible D gene TRBD1, 5 bases. The V gene's germline CDR1 is MNHEY and CDR2 SMNVEV (reference sequence). V was pared by 8 bases and J by 1 base, with 27 bases between. The CDR3 sequence is 19 residues long. The CDR3 nucleotides read TGTGCCAGCGCAAACGCCGGGACTCTGGGCGTATCAAGCAATCAGCCCCAGCATTTT. This sequence encodes CASANAGTLGVSSNQPQHF.

This clone has just one count. This rearrangement joins TRBV7-6 to TRBJ2-7, with TRBD1 as a possible D gene (5 bases). Germline loops: CDR1 SGHVS, CDR2 FNYEAQ. This CDR3 spans 15 amino acids. V was pared by 0 bases and J by 2 bases, with 11 bases between. The CDR3 region is CASSLAQGSPYEQYF. The CDR3, as DNA: TGTGCCAGCAGCTTAGCGCAGGGTAGTCCCTACGAGCAGTACTTC. Variable domain in full (rest from reference TRBV7-6 and TRBJ2-7): GAGVSQSPRYKVTKRGQDVALRCDPISGHVSLYWYRQALGQGPEFLTYFNYEAQQDKSGLPNDRFSAERPEGSISTLTIQRTEQRDSAMYRCASSLAQGSPYEQYFGPGTRLTVT.

This rearrangement joins TRBV3-1 (or the pseudogene TRBV3-2) to TRBJ2-5; a possible D gene is TRBD2 (5 bases). From germline, CDR1 is LGHDT and CDR2 YNNKEL (reference sequence). The ends were cut back, 0 bases at V and 2 bases at J, with 19 bases in the middle. This CDR3 is built from 18 residues. CDR3 residues: CASSQEIRLASGQETQYF. As DNA, the CDR3 is TGTGCCAGCAGCCAAGAAATAAGGCTAGCATCGGGGCAAGAGACCCAGTACTTC.

This clone was recorded only once. The rearrangement uses TRBV6-5 and TRBJ1-1; D is ambiguous. V was clipped by 6 bases and J by 2 bases, with 13 bases between them. Germline V gene lookup returns CDR1 MNHEY and CDR2 SVGAGI. This CDR3 spans 14 amino acids. CDR3 in amino acids: CASREKRPNTEAFF. The CDR3 DNA follows: TGTGCCAGCAGGGAGAAGCGCCCCAACACTGAAGCTTTCTTT.

The chain is built from TRBV7-3 and TRBJ2-1, with TRBD1 as a possible D gene (5 bases). The CDR3 sequence is 15 residues long. Per germline, CDR1 SGHTA and CDR2 FQGTGA. V was trimmed by 5 bases and J by 5 bases, leaving 16 bases between them. Here the CDR3 DNA reads TGTGCCAGCAGCCCCACGACAGAGAGGAACAATGAGCAGTTCTTC. The encoded protein is CASSPTTERNNEQFF. The whole variable domain, remainder taken from reference TRBV7-3 and TRBJ2-1, is GAGVSQTPSNKVTEKGKYVELRCDPISGHTALYWYRQSLGQGPEFLIYFQGTGAADDSGLPNDRFFAVRPEGSVSTLKIQRTERGDSAVYLCASSPTTERNNEQFFGPGTRLTVL.

J is TRBJ2-1 and V is TRBV7-6; TRBD2 agrees at 8 bases. Per germline, CDR1 SGHVS and CDR2 FNYEAQ. CDR3 size: 16 residues. J gave up 3 bases and V 5 bases, and 9 bases lay outside the gene matches. CDR3 sequence: CASSPRTSTSYNEQFF. Here the CDR3 DNA reads TGTGCCAGCAGCCCCCGGACTAGCACAAGCTACAATGAGCAGTTCTTC.

The chain uses TRBV9 and TRBJ2-1; 7 positions match TRBD1. Germline assignment: CDR1 SGDLS and CDR2 YYNGEE. There are 16 residues in the CDR3. V lost 4 bases and J lost 3; bases outside the gene matches: 10. The CDR3 reads CASSYGSGQLYNEQFF. CDR3 in DNA: TGTGCCAGCAGCTATGGGTCGGGACAGCTCTACAATGAGCAGTTCTTC.

The chain is built from TRBV27 and TRBJ1-2; TRBD1 is a possible D gene (5 bases). The CDR3 is made up of 15 amino acids. The V and J ends lost 6 bases and 1 base respectively, with 15 bases between them. CDR1 and CDR2 from the germline V gene are MNHEY and SMNVEV (reference sequence). DNA for the CDR3: TGTGCCAGCAGCTCCCGCGGGGACTTTAACTATGGCTACACCTTC. Translated: CASSSRGDFNYGYTF.

The chain couples TRBV29-1 to TRBJ2-2; 10 bases are a match to TRBD1. The CDR3 contains 14 residues. The germline V gene has CDR1 SQVTM and CDR2 ANQGSEA. Trimming took 6 bases from V and 4 from J; bases not matched to a gene: 5. The CDR3 sequence is CSVEGQGSTGELFF. The CDR3 DNA reads as TGCAGCGTCGAGGGACAGGGGTCCACCGGGGAGCTGTTTTTT.

This clone has just a few counts. Other DNA sequences in this specimen translate into the identical CDR3. This chain joins TRBV3-1 (or the pseudogene TRBV3-2) and TRBJ2-7, with TRBD2 identical over 13 bases. Per the germline V gene, CDR1 is LGHDT and CDR2 is YNNKEL (reference sequence). The CDR3 runs to 15 residues. Unmatched junction bases numbered 4, after V lost 4 bases and J lost 4 bases. The CDR3 coding sequence is TGTGCCAGCAGCCGAGGGACTAGCGGGACGTACGAGCAGTACTTC. It translates to CASSRGTSGTYEQYF.

The table lists this clone with a count of one. The genes are TRBV28 and TRBJ2-7; TRBD2 matches at 9 bases. The V segment lost 7 bases and the J segment 1 base; nucleotides outside the gene matches: 5. Germline V gene sequence: CDR1 MDHEN, CDR2 SYDVKM. The CDR3 totals 14 residues. CDR3 nucleotides: TGTGCCAGCATCCCGGGACTAGCTTCCTACGAGCAGTACTTC. This encodes CASIPGLASYEQYF.

This chain links TRBV10-3 with TRBJ2-7; TRBD2 matches at 9 bases. The CDR3 totals 15 residues. Germline trimming cut 0 bases from V and 4 bases from J; bases unmatched to any gene: 4. The germline CDR1 and CDR2 sequences are ENHRY and SYGVKD. The CDR3 is CAISESVSGRYEQYF. For the CDR3, the DNA is TGTGCCATCAGTGAGTCTGTTAGCGGGAGATACGAGCAGTACTTC.

The J gene is TRBJ2-1, the V gene TRBV7-2, with TRBD1 matching 9 bases. Trimming at V came to 0 bases and at J to 8 bases, leaving 5 bases not matched to a gene. The germline gives CDR1 SGHTA, CDR2 FQGNSA. This CDR3 spans 15 amino acids. CDR3 region: CASSLAGQGLDEQFF. The CDR3 DNA reads as TGTGCCAGCAGCTTAGCGGGACAGGGTCTGGATGAGCAGTTCTTC.

The rearrangement links TRBV19 to TRBJ2-7; D gene unclear. Germline lookup yields CDR1 LNHDA and CDR2 SQIVND (reference sequence). CDR3 size: 15 residues. V was trimmed by 5 bases and J by 9 bases, leaving 23 bases between them. The CDR3 loop is CASSFIPTSPGRQYF. DNA for the CDR3: TGTGCCAGTAGTTTCATCCCTACGAGCCCTGGTCGGCAGTACTTC.

The genes are TRBV2 and TRBJ2-3; D might be TRBD1 (5 bases). CDR1 is SNHLY, CDR2 FYNNEI, per germline. Trimming left V 4 bases short and J 3 bases short, with 11 bases between. The CDR3 contains 14 residues. The DNA of the CDR3 is TGTGCCAGCAGTGCTCAGGGTGGTACAGATACGCAGTATTTT. Its protein is CASSAQGGTDTQYF.

The rearrangement uses TRBV11-2 and TRBJ2-7; tentatively, D is TRBD1 (5 bases). Germline CDR1 is SGHAT and CDR2 is FQNNGV. V was shortened by 1 base and J by 3 bases, with 7 bases between the two germline ends. This CDR3 has 13 amino acids. This chain's CDR3 is CASSLGGLYEQYF. In nucleotides, the CDR3 is TGTGCCAGCAGCTTAGGGGGCCTCTACGAGCAGTACTTC.